Shown below are 27 T cell receptor beta chains from a single sample sequenced in a study of human T cells and chemical hapten exposure. Time point specified: patch test 2, 6 weeks after DPC sensitization. Sample treatment: therapeutic diphenylcyclopropenone sensitization with weekly scalp DPC. Each CDR3 protein gets one entry after TCRdb re-called the RACE reads with MiXCR. The data hold fewer than 85,000 distinct CDR3 sequences, with more than 9% observed a single time. Sample: whole blood, taken in connection with sensitization to the hapten diphenylcyclopropenone (DPC). These receptors all come from a man between 18 and 29 years old with alopecia areata. Some clones in this sample may be carry-over from other donors' samples.

This clonotype was recorded a few times. V and J are TRBV2 and TRBJ1-6, with D possibly TRBD1 on 6 matching bases. Germline CDR1 and CDR2: SNHLY and FYNNEI. This CDR3 is 15 amino acids long. Trimming took off 6 bases at V and 4 bases at J, with 13 bases between the two ends. For the CDR3, the DNA is TGTGCCAGCAGCTCAGAAAGGGGGTATAATTCACCCCTCCACTTT. This encodes CASSSERGYNSPLHF.

This clonotype was observed a few times. The rearrangement uses TRBV28 and TRBJ1-1; the D gene is possibly TRBD1 (6 bases). V was trimmed by 4 bases and J by 4 bases, leaving 16 bases between them. Germline lookup yields CDR1 MDHEN and CDR2 SYDVKM. This CDR3 has 15 residues. The CDR3 loop reads CASSYLVLGGTEAFF. CDR3 DNA sequence: TGTGCCAGCAGTTATCTGGTCTTAGGGGGCACTGAAGCTTTCTTT.

This clonotype has a count of ten or more. The V call is TRBV28, the J call TRBJ2-3, with unresolved D. Germline CDR1 MDHEN, CDR2 SYDVKM. This CDR3 contains 14 residues. V shed 5 bases and J shed 6 bases, with 15 bases lying between them. CDR3 sequence reads: CASSMRLNRDTQYF. DNA of the CDR3: TGTGCCAGCAGTATGCGCCTAAATAGGGATACGCAGTATTTT. The full variable domain, rest sourced from reference TRBV28 and TRBJ2-3, is DVKVTQSSRYLVKRTGEKVFLECVQDMDHENMFWYRQDPGLGLRLIYFSYDVKMKEKGDIPEGYSVSREKKERFSLILESASTNQTSMYLCASSMRLNRDTQYFGPGTRLTVL.

V is TRBV6-4 and J is TRBJ2-3; D is possibly TRBD1 (6 bases). Germline V gives CDR1 MRHNA, CDR2 SNTAGT. V was pared by 0 bases and J by 14 bases, with 18 bases between. The CDR3 contains 14 residues. The CDR3 protein is CASSDSPQGGALYF. Written as DNA, the CDR3 is TGTGCCAGCAGTGACTCGCCCCAAGGGGGTGCCTTGTATTTT.

This clonotype has a handful of counts. This chain links TRBV6-2 or TRBV6-3 with TRBJ1-1; D uncertain. The germline gives CDR1 MNHEY, CDR2 SVGEGT. The CDR3 extends over 12 amino acids. The V gene lost 5 bases and the J gene lost 1 base, with 5 bases spanning the gap. Here the CDR3 reads CASSRTNTEAFF. Written as DNA, the CDR3 is TGTGCCAGCAGTCGGACGAACACTGAAGCTTTCTTT.

The chain has TRBV7-3 and TRBJ2-6; D is undetermined. V gave up 5 bases and J gave up 0 bases, with 8 bases separating them. The CDR3 is 15 amino acids. CDR1 SGHTA and CDR2 FQGTGA come from the germline V gene. The CDR3 protein is CASSKGLSGANVLTF. Written as DNA, the CDR3 is TGTGCCAGCAGCAAAGGCCTCTCTGGGGCCAACGTCCTGACTTTC.

The chain is built from TRBV7-2 and TRBJ2-3; D perhaps matches TRBD2 (7 bases). V was pared by 0 bases and J by 6 bases, with 16 bases between. The CDR3 consists of 16 residues. Germline loops: CDR1 SGHTA, CDR2 FQGNSA. In nucleotides, the CDR3 is TGTGCCAGCAGCTTAGCGGCGGGGGCACGGAGGGATACGCAGTATTTT. It encodes CASSLAAGARRDTQYF.

The V and J genes are TRBV4-3 and TRBJ2-1; TRBD1 aligns across 8 bases. With 2 bases clipped from V and 5 bases from J, the junction kept 11 bases outside the gene matches. Germline-derived CDR1 and CDR2 are LGHNA and YSLEER. The CDR3 length is 17 residues. The CDR3 is CASSQNFGGQVHNEQFF. The CDR3 DNA reads as TGCGCCAGCAGCCAAAATTTCGGGGGACAGGTTCACAATGAGCAGTTCTTC.

This clonotype was seen a few times. V usage is TRBV28 and J usage is TRBJ2-5, with a possible D match to TRBD1 (6 bases). The CDR3 has 15 amino acids. V lost 2 bases, J lost 1 base, and 11 bases lay in between. Per germline, CDR1 MDHEN and CDR2 SYDVKM. The CDR3 loop reads CASSLHTGSQETQYF. The CDR3, as DNA: TGTGCCAGCAGTTTACATACAGGGAGCCAAGAGACCCAGTACTTC.

This clonotype was counted at least ten times. This chain uses TRBV29-1 with TRBJ1-1, with D tentatively TRBD1 (5 bases). In germline, CDR1 is SQVTM, CDR2 ANQGSEA. Trimming cost V 3 bases and J 0 bases, with 14 bases left between them. The CDR3 spans 15 residues. CDR3 DNA: TGCAGCGTTGAGTCCCCAGGGCCGATGAACACTGAAGCTTTCTTT. This translates into CSVESPGPMNTEAFF.

The CDR3 DNA sequence: TGTGCCAGCAGATACCGGGACCAACGAGGGGAAGCTTTCTTT. Translated, it gives CASRYRDQRGEAFF. This sequence joins TRBV5-6 and TRBJ1-1; a possible D gene is TRBD1 (5 bases). The length of the CDR3 is 14 residues. Germline V lookup: CDR1 SGHDT, CDR2 YYEEEE. Trimming removed 5 bases from V and 8 bases from J, with 19 bases in between.

In this sample, this clonotype turned up many times. The chain combines TRBV10-3 with TRBJ1-2; D remains unclear. The V and J ends lost 0 bases and 6 bases respectively, with 5 bases between them. The CDR3 sequence is 12 residues long. Germline CDR1 and CDR2: ENHRY and SYGVKD. CDR3 nucleotides: TGTGCCATCAGTGAGTCGAGAAATGGCTACACCTTC. Its protein is CAISESRNGYTF.

This clonotype was counted a few times. The chain combines TRBV4-3 with TRBJ2-7; 7 nucleotides line up with TRBD1. The junction had 7 bases not matched to a gene; V was cut back by 1 base and J by 4 bases. Per germline, CDR1 LGHNA and CDR2 YSLEER. The CDR3 length is 15 residues. The CDR3 coding sequence is TGCGCCAGCAGCCAAGGACAGGGTGCGATTTACGAGCAGTACTTC. Its translation is CASSQGQGAIYEQYF.

This clonotype was recorded at least ten times. The J gene is TRBJ1-1, the V gene TRBV7-9, with TRBD1 matching 8 bases. V lost 6 bases to trimming and J lost 2 bases; unmatched junction nucleotides: 2. This CDR3 is built from 13 residues. In germline, CDR1 is SEHNR, CDR2 FQNEAQ (reference sequence). The CDR3 spells CASRGQGNTEAFF. CDR3 bases: TGTGCCAGCAGAGGACAGGGTAACACTGAAGCTTTCTTT.

CDR3 nucleotides: TGTGCCAGCATGGCCGGACAGGGGTCCTCCTACAATGAGCAGTTCTTC. This codes for CASMAGQGSSYNEQFF. The rearrangement links TRBV28 to TRBJ2-1, with 9 bases identical to TRBD1. Germline V gives CDR1 MDHEN, CDR2 SYDVKM. V was clipped by 7 bases and J by 0 bases; unmatched bases: 7. The CDR3 loop spans 16 amino acids.

This clonotype has a count of ten or more. V gene TRBV7-9 combines with J gene TRBJ2-5, with 10 bases that match TRBD2. The CDR3 length is 12 residues. The ends lost 2 bases at V and 13 bases at J; junction bases unmatched: 4. From germline, CDR1 is SEHNR and CDR2 FQNEAQ (reference sequence). The CDR3 protein is CASSLKGLARYF. The CDR3 region has the DNA TGTGCCAGCAGCTTAAAGGGACTAGCGAGGTACTTC.

The CDR3 region is CASSYPDRAQTQPQHF. The DNA of the CDR3 is TGTGCCAGCAGTTACCCGGACAGGGCCCAGACTCAGCCCCAGCATTTT. This chain connects TRBV6-2 or TRBV6-3 to TRBJ1-5, with TRBD1 matching 8 bases. Unmatched junction bases numbered 9, after V lost 2 bases and J lost 6 bases. The CDR3 is 16 residues long. Per germline, CDR1 MNHEY and CDR2 SVGEGT.

This clonotype has a count of ten or more. The V call is TRBV3-1, the J call TRBJ1-5; 9 nucleotides line up with TRBD1. The CDR3 has 16 amino acids. The ends lost 2 bases at V and 2 bases at J; junction bases unmatched: 4. The germline V gene encodes CDR1 LGHDT and CDR2 YNNKEL (reference sequence). Here the CDR3 reads CASSQTGGARNQPQHF. DNA for the CDR3: TGTGCCAGCAGCCAAACAGGGGGCGCGCGCAATCAGCCCCAGCATTTT.

This clonotype was detected many times. The J gene is TRBJ2-7, the V gene TRBV7-8, with D possibly matching TRBD1 (6 bases). The CDR3 has 15 residues. Germline assignment: CDR1 SGHVS and CDR2 FQNEAQ. V lost 5 bases and J 3 bases, leaving 17 bases between the germline ends. For the CDR3, the DNA is TGTGCCAGCAGCCAAAGGGTACAGGGTAGCTACGAGCAGTACTTC. It is translated as CASSQRVQGSYEQYF. Drawing the rest from reference TRBV7-8 and TRBJ2-7, the complete variable domain is GAGVSQSPRYKVAKRGQDVALRCDPISGHVSLFWYQQALGQGPEFLTYFQNEAQLDKSGLPSDRFFAERPEGSVSTLKIQRTQQEDSAVYLCASSQRVQGSYEQYFGPGTRLTVT.

This clonotype was counted between two and nine times. J is TRBJ2-3 and V is TRBV3-1, with TRBD2 as a possible D gene (5 bases). The CDR3 length is 14 residues. The germline V gene has CDR1 LGHDT and CDR2 YNNKEL (reference sequence). The ends were cut back, 7 bases at V and 0 bases at J, with 11 bases in the middle. The CDR3 bases are TGTGCCAGCACAACAGCGGACAGCACAGATACGCAGTATTTT. Translated: CASTTADSTDTQYF.

This clonotype appeared a few times. The chain joins TRBV6-6 to TRBJ1-3; tentatively, D is TRBD1 (5 bases). In germline, CDR1 is MNHNY, CDR2 SVGAGI (reference sequence). V was trimmed by 7 bases and J by 0 bases, leaving 16 bases between them. This CDR3 contains 16 residues. The CDR3 DNA sequence: TGTGCCAGCACCCTCGAGGGGTTACGCTCTGGAAACACCATATATTTT. This translates into CASTLEGLRSGNTIYF.

The chain carries TRBV7-8 and TRBJ2-2, with TRBD2 as a possible D gene (5 bases). The V gene lost 1 base and the J gene lost 6 bases, with 15 bases spanning the gap. CDR1 is SGHVS, CDR2 FQNEAQ, per germline. This CDR3 has 16 amino acids. This chain's CDR3 is CASSLGTGTGAGELFF. The CDR3, as DNA: TGTGCCAGCAGCTTAGGGACGGGAACCGGCGCCGGGGAGCTGTTTTTT.

The chain carries TRBV11-1 and TRBJ2-1; TRBD2 might be the D (5 bases). Germline values: CDR1 SGHAT, CDR2 FQDESV (reference sequence). V was shortened by 5 bases and J by 6 bases, with 5 bases between the two germline ends. The CDR3 loop spans 11 amino acids. This chain's CDR3 is CASSAGNEQFF. The CDR3 bases are TGTGCCAGCAGCGCGGGCAATGAGCAGTTCTTC.

This clonotype was counted many times. This rearrangement joins TRBV29-1 to TRBJ2-5; D may correspond to TRBD1 or TRBD2 (5 bases each). Deletions cut 7 bases from V and 5 bases from J, with 14 bases between. The CDR3 contains 12 residues. Per germline, CDR1 SQVTM and CDR2 ANQGSEA. The CDR3: CSALRDLETQYF. For the CDR3, the DNA is TGCAGCGCCCTTCGGGACCTTGAGACCCAGTACTTC.

This clonotype was observed at least ten times. The CDR3 DNA reads as TGTGCCAGCAGCTTAGGGGACAGCCCTCTTGACTATGGCTACACCTTC. Translating gives CASSLGDSPLDYGYTF. The V call is TRBV7-9, the J call TRBJ1-2; 7 nucleotides align to TRBD1. Trimming took 1 base from V and 3 from J; bases not matched to a gene: 8. The germline V gene encodes CDR1 SEHNR and CDR2 FQNEAQ (reference sequence). The CDR3 runs 16 residues.

This clonotype was counted a few times. V and J are TRBV4-3 and TRBJ1-1, with a possible D match to TRBD1 (6 bases). Germline assignment: CDR1 LGHNA and CDR2 YSLEER. CDR3 size: 16 residues. With 1 base removed from V and 1 base from J, the gap between germline ends came to 13 bases. The CDR3 loop reads CASSQAPGTTNTEAFF. Written as DNA, the CDR3 is TGCGCCAGCAGCCAAGCCCCCGGGACAACGAACACTGAAGCTTTCTTT.

The table lists this clonotype with a few counts. The rearrangement joins TRBV5-1 to TRBJ1-1, with D hard to call. CDR3 length: 14 residues. V lost 4 bases and J 6 bases, leaving 16 bases between the germline ends. The germline V gene encodes CDR1 SGHRS and CDR2 YFSETQ. The CDR3 DNA sequence: TGCGCCAGCAGCCCCGGACCCACGAGCCCTGAAGCTTTCTTT. This translates into CASSPGPTSPEAFF.